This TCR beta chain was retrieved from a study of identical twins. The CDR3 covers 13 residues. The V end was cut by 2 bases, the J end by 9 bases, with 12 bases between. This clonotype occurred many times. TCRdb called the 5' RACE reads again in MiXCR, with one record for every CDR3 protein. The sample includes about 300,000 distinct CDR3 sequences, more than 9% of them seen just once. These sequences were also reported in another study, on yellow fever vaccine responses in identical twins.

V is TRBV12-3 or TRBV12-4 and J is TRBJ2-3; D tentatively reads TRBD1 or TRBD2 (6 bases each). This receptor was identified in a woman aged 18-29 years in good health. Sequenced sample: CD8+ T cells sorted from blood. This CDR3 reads CASSLTGGQTQYF. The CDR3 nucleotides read TGTGCCAGCAGTTTAACCGGGGGACAAACGCAGTATTTT.